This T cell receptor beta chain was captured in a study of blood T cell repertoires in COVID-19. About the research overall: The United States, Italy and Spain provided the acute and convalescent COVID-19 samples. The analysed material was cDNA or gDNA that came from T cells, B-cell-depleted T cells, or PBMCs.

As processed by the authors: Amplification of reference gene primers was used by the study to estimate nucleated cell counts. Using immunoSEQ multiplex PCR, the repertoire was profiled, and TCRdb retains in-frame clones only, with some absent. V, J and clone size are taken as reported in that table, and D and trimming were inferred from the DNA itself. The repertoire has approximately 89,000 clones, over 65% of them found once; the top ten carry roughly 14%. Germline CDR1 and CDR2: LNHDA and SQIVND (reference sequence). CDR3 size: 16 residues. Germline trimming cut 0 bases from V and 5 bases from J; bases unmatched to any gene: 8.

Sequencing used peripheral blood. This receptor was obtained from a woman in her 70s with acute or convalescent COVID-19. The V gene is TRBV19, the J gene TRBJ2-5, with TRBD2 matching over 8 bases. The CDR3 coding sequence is TGTGCCAGTAGTATAGATTTGTCGGGGGGGAGGGAGACCCAGTACTTC. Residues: CASSIDLSGGRETQYF.